This T cell receptor (beta chain) was captured by sequencing in a study of OX40 agonist ivuxolimab in advanced cancers. Study-wide context: Patients were given ivuxolimab, an antibody that agonizes OX40 (CD134). Eligibility rules accepted prior anti-PD-1, anti-PD-L1 or anti-CTLA-4 therapy, and around 38% had some. Patients assigned to dose escalation were diagnosed with hepatocellular carcinoma, melanoma, renal cell or head and neck cancer.

Measured with immunoSEQ multiplex PCR; TCRdb has only the in-frame clones, and not every one. Counted here are some 46,000 clones, 80% to 90% occurring once; the ten biggest clones make up approximately 10%. V shed 3 bases and J shed 10 bases, with 11 bases lying between them. This CDR3 has 12 amino acids. Looked up from germline, CDR1 is SGHDT and CDR2 is YYEEEE. This clone was seen a handful of times. Autoimmune disease history or systemic immunosuppression barred patients. The clonotype comes from an adult with an advanced solid tumor such as melanoma, head and neck, liver or kidney cancer. The rearrangement uses TRBV5-6 and TRBJ2-1; D may be TRBD2 (6 bases). The specimen comprised CD4+ or CD8+ T cells sorted from blood, sampled in a trial of the OX40 agonist ivuxolimab. CDR3 in amino acids: CASSSLASEQFF. The CDR3 DNA reads as TGTGCCAGCAGCTCCCTAGCGTCCGAGCAGTTCTTC.